Detailed here is one TCR beta chain. What it recognizes is unknown. The authors ran a second PCR of roughly 6 to 12 cycles using a sample-barcoded 5' primer and a J-beta primer mix. TCRdb independently ran MiXCR on the 5' RACE reads; one entry per CDR3 protein. The data hold around 1.5 million distinct CDR3 sequences, with 40% to 50% observed a single time. The data were obtained in a study of blood T cells in healthy people across ages. For the study at large: Template switching captured about one barcoded beta molecule per two T cells.

Study-wide results and limits: The fall in TCR beta diversity per million T cells was roughly linear with age. Higher diversity and more naive CD4+ cells were features of long-lived donors, compared to aged donors.

Trimming cost V 6 bases and J 3 bases; bases outside gene matches: 4. The CDR3 is 14 residues long. The receptor's source is a woman aged 18-35 years in good health. Input material: blood. The V gene is TRBV12-3 or TRBV12-4, the J gene TRBJ2-3; 9 bases line up with TRBD1. CDR3 in DNA: TGTGCCAGCAGGGTGACAGGGGGGACAGATACGCAGTATTTT. Translating gives CASRVTGGTDTQYF.